A selection of T cell receptor beta chains follows, all from one sample in a study of vaccination and CD4 T cells after COVID-19. TCRdb independently ran MiXCR on the PCR reads; one entry per CDR3 protein. The sample consists of roughly 3,300 distinct CDR3 sequences, approximately 77% of them appearing once. No antigen has been identified for these receptors. The specimen sequenced was CD4+ T cells from blood, cultured in vitro. These receptors were obtained from a human donor who had recovered from COVID-19. Each CDR3 is given with its conserved first and last residue. The D gene is left open where the match is weak. Clone size, where shown, is once, few, many, or a class for clones that have expanded.

V gene	J gene	D gene	clone size	CDR3 DNA	CDR3 protein
TRBV19	TRBJ1-1	TRBD1	.	TGTGCCAGTAGTTGGACAGGGATCGGGGCTTTGGGTACTGAAGCTTTCTTT	CASSWTGIGALGTEAFF
TRBV19	TRBJ1-1	TRBD1	few	TGTGCCGTAGAAGCCGGACAGGCGAAAATCACTGAAGCTTTCTTT	CAVEAGQAKITEAFF
TRBV15	TRBJ1-4	.	.	TGTGCCACCAGCAGGGTTTCGAATGAAAAACTGTTTTTT	CATSRVSNEKLFF
TRBV19	TRBJ1-6	.	few	TGTGCCAGTGCCCAAATGGATAATTCACCCCTCCACTTT	CASAQMDNSPLHF
TRBV7-3	TRBJ2-1	TRBD2	.	TGTGCCAGCAGCTCCCGGTTTGCGGGGGGACTATCCGAGCAGTTCTTC	CASSSRFAGGLSEQFF
TRBV20-1	TRBJ2-7	.	.	TGCAGCGCCGTCCCCCGGGGGTACGAGCAGTACTTC	CSAVPRGYEQYF
TRBV19	TRBJ2-2	TRBD1	.	TGTGCCAGTAGTAAAGGACAGGGTAGTTTTTATACCGGGGAGCTGTTTTTT	CASSKGQGSFYTGELFF
TRBV6-1	TRBJ2-2	TRBD2	few	TGTGCCAGCAGTGAAGTTGGAGGACTAGCCCCACGGGAGCTGTTTTTT	CASSEVGGLAPRELFF
TRBV24-1	TRBJ2-2	.	.	TGTGCCACCAGTGACCTAGGATACACCGGGGAGCTGTTTTTT	CATSDLGYTGELFF
TRBV18	TRBJ1-2	.	.	TGTGCCAGCTCACCGAGATGGGGTGAGAGAGGCTACACCTTC	CASSPRWGERGYTF
TRBV6-1	TRBJ1-5	.	.	TGTGCCAGCAGCAGAGTCCCTATGACTTCGCATAGCAATCAGCCCCAGCATTTT	CASSRVPMTSHSNQPQHF
TRBV7-9	TRBJ1-6	.	.	TGTGCCAGCAGCTTAGGAGGGAATTCACCCCTCCACTTT	CASSLGGNSPLHF
TRBV12-3/TRBV12-4	TRBJ1-5	TRBD1	.	TGTGCCAGCAGCGGACAGGGTAGGAAGCCCCAGCATTTT	CASSGQGRKPQHF
TRBV19	TRBJ2-2	.	.	TGTGCCAGTAGTGTCCTACCTAGCGGGGAGCTGTTTTTT	CASSVLPSGELFF
TRBV19	TRBJ1-5	.	.	TGTGCCAGTAGTCCTACTCCCCAGGGCAGAAGTCAGCCCCAGCATTTT	CASSPTPQGRSQPQHF
TRBV7-8	TRBJ1-2	TRBD1	few	TGTGCCAGCAGCACTCGGACAGGGACCGTGGGCGGCTACACCTTC	CASSTRTGTVGGYTF
TRBV20-1	TRBJ1-2	.	.	TGCAGTGCTGGATCGACGAGGACGGGGGCTGGCTACACCTTC	CSAGSTRTGAGYTF
TRBV19	TRBJ1-6	.	hyperexpanded	TGTGCCAGTAGTATGCTCGCATTGAATTCACCCCTCCACTTT	CASSMLALNSPLHF
TRBV20-1	TRBJ1-1	.	large	TGCAGTGCTAGAGATAATGGGCGGCTCCGTAACACTGAAGCTTTCTTT	CSARDNGRLRNTEAFF
TRBV6-1	TRBJ2-3	.	.	TGTGCCATCAGTGTCGGCACGGCAGGGGTAGATACGCAGTATTTT	CAISVGTAGVDTQYF
TRBV7-2	TRBJ1-5	.	.	TGTGCCAGCAGCTTAGGAGCAGCCAATCAGCCCCAGCATTTT	CASSLGAANQPQHF
TRBV7-3	TRBJ2-2	.	once	TGTGCCAGCAGCTTCGGGACTCCCGGTGAGCTGTTTTTT	CASSFGTPGELFF
TRBV6-1	TRBJ1-2	TRBD1	large	TGTGCCAGCACGCACGGGACAGGAACTCTCTATGGCTACACCTTC	CASTHGTGTLYGYTF
TRBV5-6	TRBJ2-5	.	.	TGTGCCAGCAGCTTCGCCGGGGGGCGAATGGAGACCCAGTACTTC	CASSFAGGRMETQYF
TRBV28	TRBJ1-3	.	once	TGTGCCAGCAGTTTGAGGGTTGGGGGACTCTCTGGAAACACCATATATTTT	CASSLRVGGLSGNTIYF
TRBV11-2	TRBJ1-2	TRBD1	.	TGTGCCAGCCGATTAACCGGGACAGGGAACTATGGCTACACCTTC	CASRLTGTGNYGYTF
TRBV20-1	TRBJ1-2	.	.	TGCAGTGCTAGCCCCTCAGGCGTGGATTATGGCTACACCTTC	CSASPSGVDYGYTF
TRBV19	TRBJ1-3	.	once	TGTGCCAGTAGTATAGGGGGGTCATCTGGAAACACCATATATTTT	CASSIGGSSGNTIYF
TRBV6-2/TRBV6-3	TRBJ1-2	TRBD1	.	TGTGCCAGCAGTTCCACAGGGGAGCCCTATGGCTACACCTTC	CASSSTGEPYGYTF
TRBV6-2/TRBV6-3	TRBJ1-5	.	.	TGTGCCAGCACCCTAGACCATCAGCCCCAGCATTTT	CASTLDHQPQHF
TRBV7-2	TRBJ1-1	.	.	TGTGCCAGCAGCGCTGATCCGGGGACAAACACTGAAGCTTTCTTT	CASSADPGTNTEAFF
TRBV20-1	TRBJ1-5	.	once	TGCAGTGCTAGCCTCAATCAGCCCCAGCATTTT	CSASLNQPQHF
TRBV7-8	TRBJ2-3	.	.	TGTGCCAGCAGCTCCGACGATACGCAGTATTTT	CASSSDDTQYF
TRBV7-9	TRBJ1-3	TRBD1	.	TGTGCCAGCAGCTTTGGGACAGGGACCGGAAACACCATATATTTT	CASSFGTGTGNTIYF
TRBV6-4	TRBJ2-6	.	.	TGTGCCATCAGGGATGACAGTATCTCTGGGGCCAACGTCCTGACTTTC	CAIRDDSISGANVLTF
TRBV28	TRBJ1-2	TRBD1	.	TGTGCCAGCAGTACCGGGACAGCGGGTTACGGCTACACCTTC	CASSTGTAGYGYTF
TRBV15	TRBJ2-7	.	.	TGTGCCACCAGCAGAGATCCGGGACTCAGCTCCTACGAGCAGTACTTC	CATSRDPGLSSYEQYF
TRBV30	TRBJ1-2	.	once	TGTGCCTGGGGCTCCTATGGCTACACCTTC	CAWGSYGYTF